Presented here are 14 T cell receptor beta chains from one specimen sequenced in a study of neurological immune-mediated disorders. TCRdb used MiXCR to reprocess the 5' RACE reads, holding one entry per CDR3 protein. The table includes roughly 62,000 distinct CDR3 sequences, roughly an eighth detected once. The sequenced material came from PBMCs. The receptor source for this set is a man between 60 and 70 years old in good health.

As for this clonotype: Being one base from a much bigger clone, this may be a read error. The chain links TRBV20-1 to TRBJ1-5, with D hard to call. The length of the CDR3 is 11 residues. CDR1 is DFQATT, CDR2 SNEGSKA, per germline (reference sequence). V was shortened by 6 bases and J by 9 bases, with 12 bases between the two germline ends. The CDR3 DNA reads as TGCAGTGCGCAGGTCGGTCGGCCCCAGCATTTT. Residues: CSAQVGRPQHF.

The table lists this clonotype with many counts. The gene calls are TRBV20-1 and TRBJ2-7, with TRBD1 identical over 9 bases. CDR1 and CDR2 from the germline V gene are DFQATT and SNEGSKA (reference sequence). The V gene end was trimmed by 5 bases and the J gene end by 8 bases; junction bases not matched to a gene: 13. The length of the CDR3 is 14 residues. The CDR3 DNA follows: TGCAGTGCTTCCCCGGGACAGGGCCCCATCAAGCAGTACTTC. Translation gives CSASPGQGPIKQYF.

V gene TRBV12-3 or TRBV12-4 combines with J gene TRBJ1-2, with D uncertain. The CDR3 length is 14 residues. V was trimmed by 4 bases and J by 3 bases, leaving 12 bases between them. The CDR3 loop reads CASSWVSSDYGYTF. As DNA, the CDR3 is TGTGCCAGCAGTTGGGTTTCTTCAGACTATGGCTACACCTTC.

This clonotype appeared many times. This chain uses TRBV5-5 with TRBJ1-6; D might be TRBD1 (5 bases). The CDR3 loop spans 14 amino acids. V gave up 3 bases and J gave up 7 bases, with 11 bases separating them. CDR1 and CDR2 from the germline V gene are SGHKS and YYEKEE (reference sequence). CDR3 sequence: CASSSGLSNSPLHF. As DNA, the CDR3 is TGTGCCAGCAGCTCGGGACTTTCAAATTCACCCCTCCACTTT.

This clonotype was observed at least ten times. J is TRBJ1-5 and V is TRBV20-1; weak D call: TRBD1 (6 bases). V lost 4 bases, J lost 1 base, and 14 bases lay in between. Germline lookup yields CDR1 DFQATT and CDR2 SNEGSKA (reference sequence). This CDR3 has 15 residues. CDR3 DNA sequence: TGCAGTGCTAATTCGGGACACTTAAGCAATCAGCCCCAGCATTTT. It is translated as CSANSGHLSNQPQHF.

The chain carries TRBV27 and TRBJ2-7, with 12 bases lining up with TRBD1. CDR1 is MNHEY, CDR2 SMNVEV, per germline (reference sequence). CDR3 length: 12 amino acids. CDR3 protein: CAAGTGGSEQYF. The CDR3 region has the DNA TGTGCGGCCGGGACAGGGGGCTCCGAGCAGTACTTC.

This clonotype was seen at least ten times. J is TRBJ2-1 and V is TRBV29-1; 9 bases are shared with TRBD1. Trimming at V came to 4 bases and at J to 5 bases, leaving 3 bases not matched to a gene. There are 13 residues in the CDR3. Per germline, CDR1 SQVTM and CDR2 ANQGSEA. CDR3 nucleotides: TGCAGCGTTGTACAGGGGGCTAACAATGAGCAGTTCTTC. This codes for CSVVQGANNEQFF.

This clonotype showed up many times. The CDR3 DNA is TGTGCCAGCAGCTTATATGGGGGGCCGAGCACTGAAGCTTTCTTT. Translation: CASSLYGGPSTEAFF. The chain is built from TRBV7-2 and TRBJ1-1; tentatively, D is TRBD1 (6 bases). The germline gives CDR1 SGHTA, CDR2 FQGNSA. The CDR3 contains 15 residues. V dropped 2 bases and J dropped 4 bases, with 14 bases sitting between them.

This clonotype was found many times. The genes are TRBV4-2 and TRBJ2-6; D gene unclear. The V end lost 1 base, the J end lost 1 base, and 5 bases lay between the germline ends. The length of the CDR3 is 15 residues. CDR1 LGHNA and CDR2 YNFKEQ come from the germline V gene. The CDR3 sequence: CASSQGASGANVLTF. As DNA, the CDR3 is TGTGCCAGCAGCCAAGGAGCGTCTGGGGCCAACGTCCTGACTTTC.

At least ten counts were recorded for this clonotype. The V call is TRBV29-1, the J call TRBJ1-5; D gene unclear. In germline, CDR1 is SQVTM, CDR2 ANQGSEA. This CDR3 has 13 amino acids. The ends were cut back, 4 bases at V and 2 bases at J, with 9 bases in the middle. The CDR3 nucleotides read TGCAGCGTTGGGGCTGTTCGCAATCAGCCCCAGCATTTT. This sequence encodes CSVGAVRNQPQHF.

Many counts were recorded for this clonotype. The gene calls are TRBV25-1 and TRBJ2-7; TRBD1 might be the D (6 bases). The CDR3 is 12 residues long. CDR1 is MGHDK and CDR2 is SYGVNS in the germline V gene. Trimming removed 4 bases from V and 6 bases from J, with 10 bases in between. Written as DNA, the CDR3 is TGTGCCAGCAGTGGGGACAAGGTCGAGCAGTACTTC. This translates into CASSGDKVEQYF.

This clonotype occurred many times. The rearrangement joins TRBV12-5 to TRBJ1-5; 7 bases are a match to TRBD1. The germline CDR1 and CDR2 sequences are LGHNT and FRNRAP. With 4 bases clipped from V and 3 bases from J, the junction kept 9 bases outside the gene matches. The CDR3 has 16 amino acids. In DNA, the CDR3 is TGTGCTAGTGGTTCCATCTCAGACAGGGTCAATCAGCCCCAGCATTTT. Its translation: CASGSISDRVNQPQHF.

This clonotype was detected ten times or more. This chain connects TRBV20-1 to TRBJ1-2; 7 bases fit TRBD1. The germline V gene encodes CDR1 DFQATT and CDR2 SNEGSKA (reference sequence). The J segment lost 1 base and the V segment lost 3 bases, leaving 5 bases of the junction unmatched. The CDR3 length is 14 residues. The CDR3 sequence is CSARPGTVNYGYTF. DNA of the CDR3: TGCAGTGCTAGGCCCGGGACAGTTAACTATGGCTACACCTTC.

This clonotype has a count of ten or more. The chain is built from TRBV5-6 and TRBJ2-1; 8 bases fit TRBD1. V shed 3 bases and J 1 base; nucleotides not matched to a gene: 3. The CDR3 is 15 residues long. The germline CDR1 and CDR2 sequences are SGHDT and YYEEEE. The CDR3 loop is CASSWDRSSYNEQFF. In DNA form, the CDR3 reads TGTGCCAGCAGCTGGGACAGGAGTTCCTACAATGAGCAGTTCTTC. Complete variable domain (other parts from reference TRBV5-6 and TRBJ2-1): DAGVTQSPTHLIKTRGQQVTLRCSPKSGHDTVSWYQQALGQGPQFIFQYYEEEERQRGNFPDRFSGHQFPNYSSELNVNALLLGDSALYLCASSWDRSSYNEQFFGPGTRLTVL.